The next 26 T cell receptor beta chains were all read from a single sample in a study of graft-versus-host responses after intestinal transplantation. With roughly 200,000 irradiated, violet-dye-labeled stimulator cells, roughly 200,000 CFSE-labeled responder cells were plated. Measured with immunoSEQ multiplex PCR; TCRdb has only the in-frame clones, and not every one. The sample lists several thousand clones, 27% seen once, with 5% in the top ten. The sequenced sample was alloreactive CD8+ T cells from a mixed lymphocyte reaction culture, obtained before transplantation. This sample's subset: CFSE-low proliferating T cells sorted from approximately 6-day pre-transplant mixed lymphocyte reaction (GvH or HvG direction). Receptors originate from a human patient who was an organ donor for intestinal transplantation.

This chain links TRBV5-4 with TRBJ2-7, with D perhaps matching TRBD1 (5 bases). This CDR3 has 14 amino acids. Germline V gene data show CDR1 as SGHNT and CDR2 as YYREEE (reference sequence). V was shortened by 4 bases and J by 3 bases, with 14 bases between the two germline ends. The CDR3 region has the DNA TGTGCCAGCAGCCCTGTAGGGGCGGACTACGAGCAGTACTTC. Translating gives CASSPVGADYEQYF.

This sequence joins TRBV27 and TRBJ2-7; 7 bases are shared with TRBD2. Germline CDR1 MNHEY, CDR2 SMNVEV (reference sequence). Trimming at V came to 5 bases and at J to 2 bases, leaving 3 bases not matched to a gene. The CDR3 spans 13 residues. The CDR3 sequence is CASSPSGAYEQYF. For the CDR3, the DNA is TGTGCCAGCAGTCCTAGCGGCGCCTACGAGCAGTACTTC.

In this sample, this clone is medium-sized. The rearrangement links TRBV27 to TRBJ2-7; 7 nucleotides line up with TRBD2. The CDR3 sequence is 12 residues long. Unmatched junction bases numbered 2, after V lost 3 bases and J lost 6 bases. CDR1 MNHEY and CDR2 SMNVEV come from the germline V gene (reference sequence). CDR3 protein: CASSFPGGEQYF. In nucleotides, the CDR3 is TGTGCCAGCAGTTTCCCGGGGGGCGAGCAGTACTTC.

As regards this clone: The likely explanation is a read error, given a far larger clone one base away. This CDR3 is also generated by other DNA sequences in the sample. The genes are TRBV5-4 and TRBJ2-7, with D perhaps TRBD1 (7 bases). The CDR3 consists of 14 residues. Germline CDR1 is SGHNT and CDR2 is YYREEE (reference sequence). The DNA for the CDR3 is TGCGCCAGCAGCTTGGAGGGGGCGCAGTACGAGCAGTACTTC. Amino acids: CASSLEGAQYEQYF.

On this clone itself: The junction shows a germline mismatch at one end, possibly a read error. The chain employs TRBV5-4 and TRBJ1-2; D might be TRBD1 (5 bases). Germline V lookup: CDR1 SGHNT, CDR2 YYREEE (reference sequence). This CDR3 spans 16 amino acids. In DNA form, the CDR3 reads TGCGCCAGCAGCCAAGAAGTCGGGGGGAAGAGCTATGGCTACACCTTC. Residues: CASSQEVGGKSYGYTF.

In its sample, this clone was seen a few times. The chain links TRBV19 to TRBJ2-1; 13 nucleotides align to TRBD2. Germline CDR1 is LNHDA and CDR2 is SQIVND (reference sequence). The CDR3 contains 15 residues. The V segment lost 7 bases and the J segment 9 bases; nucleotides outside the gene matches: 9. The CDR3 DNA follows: TGTGCCAGTACTTGGGGGACTAGCGGGATAGGTGAGCAGTTCTTC. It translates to CASTWGTSGIGEQFF.

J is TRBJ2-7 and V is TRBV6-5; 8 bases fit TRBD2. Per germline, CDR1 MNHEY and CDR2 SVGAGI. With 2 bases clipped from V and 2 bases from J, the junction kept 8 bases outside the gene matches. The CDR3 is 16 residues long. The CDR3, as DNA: TGTGCCAGCAGTTACGATAGCGGGACCTATACCTACGAGCAGTACTTC. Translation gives CASSYDSGTYTYEQYF.

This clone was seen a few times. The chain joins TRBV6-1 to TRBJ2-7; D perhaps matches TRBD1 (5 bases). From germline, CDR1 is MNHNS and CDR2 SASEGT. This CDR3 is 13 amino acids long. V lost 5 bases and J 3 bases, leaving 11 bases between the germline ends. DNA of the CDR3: TGTGCCAGCAGTAGTTACCAGGGCTACGAGCAGTACTTC. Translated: CASSSYQGYEQYF.

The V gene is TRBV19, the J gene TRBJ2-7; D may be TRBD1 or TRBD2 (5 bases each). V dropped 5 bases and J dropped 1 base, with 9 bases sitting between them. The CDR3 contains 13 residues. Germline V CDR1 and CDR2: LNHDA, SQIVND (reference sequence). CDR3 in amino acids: CASSVGGSYEQYF. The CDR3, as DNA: TGTGCCAGTAGTGTTGGGGGTTCCTACGAGCAGTACTTC.

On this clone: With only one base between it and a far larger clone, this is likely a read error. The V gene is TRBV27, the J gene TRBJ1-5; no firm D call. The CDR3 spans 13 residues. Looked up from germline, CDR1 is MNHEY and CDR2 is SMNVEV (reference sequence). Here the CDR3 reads CASSYSSNQPPHF. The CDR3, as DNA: TGTGCCAGCAGTTACAGTAGCAATCAGCCCCCGCATTTT.

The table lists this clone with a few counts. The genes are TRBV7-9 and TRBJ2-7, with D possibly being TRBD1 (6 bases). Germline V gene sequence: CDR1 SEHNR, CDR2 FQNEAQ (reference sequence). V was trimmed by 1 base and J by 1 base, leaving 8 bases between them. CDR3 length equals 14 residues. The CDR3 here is CASSLGTGSYEQYF. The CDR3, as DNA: TGTGCCAGCAGCTTAGGTACAGGGTCCTACGAGCAGTACTTC.

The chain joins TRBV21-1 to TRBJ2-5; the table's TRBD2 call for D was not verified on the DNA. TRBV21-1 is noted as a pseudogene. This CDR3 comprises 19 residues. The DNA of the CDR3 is TGTGCCAGCCGCTCCCCTGGGACTAGCGGGAGGGAGGGATGGGAGACCCAGTACTTC. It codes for CASRSPGTSGREGWETQYF.

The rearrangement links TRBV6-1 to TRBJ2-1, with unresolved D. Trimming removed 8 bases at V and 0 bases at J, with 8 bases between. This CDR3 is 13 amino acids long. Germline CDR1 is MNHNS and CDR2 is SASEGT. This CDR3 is CASGVNSYNEQFF. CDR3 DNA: TGTGCCAGCGGAGTGAACTCCTACAATGAGCAGTTCTTC.

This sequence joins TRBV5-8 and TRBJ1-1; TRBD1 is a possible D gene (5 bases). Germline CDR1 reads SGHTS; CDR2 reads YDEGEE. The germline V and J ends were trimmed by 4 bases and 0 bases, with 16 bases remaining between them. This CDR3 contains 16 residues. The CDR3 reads CASSPRDGFMNTEAFF. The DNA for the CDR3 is TGTGCCAGCAGCCCCAGGGACGGATTCATGAACACTGAAGCTTTCTTT. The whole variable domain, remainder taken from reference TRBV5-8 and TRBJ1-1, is EAGVTQSPTHLIKTRGQQATLRCSPISGHTSVYWYQQALGLGLQFLLWYDEGEERNRGNFPPRFSGRQFPNYSSELNVNALELEDSALYLCASSPRDGFMNTEAFFGQGTRLTVV.

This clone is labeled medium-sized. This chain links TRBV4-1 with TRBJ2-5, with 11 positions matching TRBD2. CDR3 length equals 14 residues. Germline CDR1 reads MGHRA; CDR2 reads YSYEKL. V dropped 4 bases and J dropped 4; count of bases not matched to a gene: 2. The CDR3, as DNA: TGCGCCAGCAGCCTAGCGGGAGGGCCAGAGACCCAGTACTTC. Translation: CASSLAGGPETQYF.

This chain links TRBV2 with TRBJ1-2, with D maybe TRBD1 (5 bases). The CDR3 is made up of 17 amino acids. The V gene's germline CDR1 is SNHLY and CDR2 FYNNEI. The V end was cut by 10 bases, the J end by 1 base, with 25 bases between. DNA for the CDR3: TGTGCCACTGATAGTTGGCAGGGAGGTAGCCTTAACTATGGCTACACCTTC. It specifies CATDSWQGGSLNYGYTF.

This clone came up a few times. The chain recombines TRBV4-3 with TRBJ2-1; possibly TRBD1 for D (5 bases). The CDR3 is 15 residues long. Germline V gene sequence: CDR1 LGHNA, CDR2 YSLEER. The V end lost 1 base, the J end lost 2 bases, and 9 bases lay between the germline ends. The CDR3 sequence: CASSQGLGAYNEQFF. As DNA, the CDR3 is TGCGCCAGCAGCCAAGGGCTAGGGGCCTACAATGAGCAGTTCTTC.

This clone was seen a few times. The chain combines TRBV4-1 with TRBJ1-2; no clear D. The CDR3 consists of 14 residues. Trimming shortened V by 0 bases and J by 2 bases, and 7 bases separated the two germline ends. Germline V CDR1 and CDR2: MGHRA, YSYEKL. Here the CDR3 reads CASSQETNNYGYTF. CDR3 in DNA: TGCGCCAGCAGCCAAGAGACAAACAACTATGGCTACACCTTC.

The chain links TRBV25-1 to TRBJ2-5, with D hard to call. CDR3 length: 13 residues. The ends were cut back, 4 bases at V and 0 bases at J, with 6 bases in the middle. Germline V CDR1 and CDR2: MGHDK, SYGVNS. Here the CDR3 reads CASSADNQETQYF. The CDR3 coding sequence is TGTGCCAGCAGTGCCGACAACCAAGAGACCCAGTACTTC. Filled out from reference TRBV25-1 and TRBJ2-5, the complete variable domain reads EADIYQTPRYLVIGTGKKITLECSQTMGHDKMYWYQQDPGMELHLIHYSYGVNSTEKGDLSSESTVSRIRTEHFPLTLESARPSHTSQYLCASSADNQETQYFGPGTRLLVL.

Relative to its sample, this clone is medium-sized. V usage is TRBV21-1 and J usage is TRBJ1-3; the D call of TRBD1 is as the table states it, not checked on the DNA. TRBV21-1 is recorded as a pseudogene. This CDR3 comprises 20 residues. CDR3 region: CASSKALAGATFISGNTIYF. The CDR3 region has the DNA TGTGCCAGCAGCAAAGCGCTGGCAGGGGCTACATTTATCTCTGGAAACACCATATATTTT.

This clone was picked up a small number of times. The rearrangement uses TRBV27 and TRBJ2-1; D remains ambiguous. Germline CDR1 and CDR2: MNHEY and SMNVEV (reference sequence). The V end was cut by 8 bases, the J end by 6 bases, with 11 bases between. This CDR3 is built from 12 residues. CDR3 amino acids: CASGYRINEQFF. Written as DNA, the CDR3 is TGTGCCAGCGGATACCGGATCAATGAGCAGTTCTTC.

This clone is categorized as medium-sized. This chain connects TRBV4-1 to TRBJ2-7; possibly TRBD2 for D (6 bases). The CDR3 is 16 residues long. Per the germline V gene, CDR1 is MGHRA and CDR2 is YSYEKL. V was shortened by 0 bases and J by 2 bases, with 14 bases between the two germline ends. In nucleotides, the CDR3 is TGCGCCAGCAGCCAAGAGGGCGGGGCGGGTACCTACGAGCAGTACTTC. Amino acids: CASSQEGGAGTYEQYF.

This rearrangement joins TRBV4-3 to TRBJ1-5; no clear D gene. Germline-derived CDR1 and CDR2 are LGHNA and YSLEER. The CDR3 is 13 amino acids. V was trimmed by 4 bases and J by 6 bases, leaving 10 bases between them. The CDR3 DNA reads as TGCGCCAGCAGCCCCCTCGTGGGTCAGCCCCAGCATTTT. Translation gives CASSPLVGQPQHF.

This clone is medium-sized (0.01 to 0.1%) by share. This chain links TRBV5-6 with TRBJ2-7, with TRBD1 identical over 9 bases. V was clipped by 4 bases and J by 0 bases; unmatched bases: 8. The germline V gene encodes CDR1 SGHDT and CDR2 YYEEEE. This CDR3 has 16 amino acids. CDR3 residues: CASSRAGTGSSYEQYF. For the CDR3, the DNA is TGTGCCAGCAGCCGGGCCGGGACAGGGAGCTCCTACGAGCAGTACTTC.

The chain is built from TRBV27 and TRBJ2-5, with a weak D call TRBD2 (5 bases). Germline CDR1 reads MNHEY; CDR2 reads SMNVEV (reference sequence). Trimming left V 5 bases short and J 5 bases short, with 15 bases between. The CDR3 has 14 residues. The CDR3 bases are TGTGCCAGCAGTCTATATATTAGAGGGGAGACCCAGTACTTC. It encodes CASSLYIRGETQYF.

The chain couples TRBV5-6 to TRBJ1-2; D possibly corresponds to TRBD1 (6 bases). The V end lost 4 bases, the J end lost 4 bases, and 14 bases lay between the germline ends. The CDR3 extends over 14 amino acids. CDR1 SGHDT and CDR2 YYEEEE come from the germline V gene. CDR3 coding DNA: TGTGCCAGCAGCACCCGGGGAGGGGGCTATGGCTACACCTTC. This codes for CASSTRGGGYGYTF.